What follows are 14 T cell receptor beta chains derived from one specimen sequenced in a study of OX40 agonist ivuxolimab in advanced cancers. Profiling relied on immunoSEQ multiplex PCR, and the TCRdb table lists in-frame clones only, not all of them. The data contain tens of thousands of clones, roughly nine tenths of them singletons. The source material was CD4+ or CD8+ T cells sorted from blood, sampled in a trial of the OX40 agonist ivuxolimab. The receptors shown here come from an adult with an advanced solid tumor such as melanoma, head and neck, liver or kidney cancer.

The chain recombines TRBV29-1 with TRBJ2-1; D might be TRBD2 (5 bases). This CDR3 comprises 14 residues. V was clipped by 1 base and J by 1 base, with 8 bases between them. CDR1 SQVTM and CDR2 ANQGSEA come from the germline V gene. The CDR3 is CSVEGGSSYNEQFF. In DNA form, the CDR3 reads TGCAGCGTTGAAGGCGGGTCATCCTACAATGAGCAGTTCTTC.

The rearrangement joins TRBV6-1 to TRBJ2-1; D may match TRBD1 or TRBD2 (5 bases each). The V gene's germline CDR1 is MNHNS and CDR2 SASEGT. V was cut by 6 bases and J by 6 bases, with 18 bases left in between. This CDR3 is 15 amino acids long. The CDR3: CASSPGRMRFNEQFF. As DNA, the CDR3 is TGTGCCAGCAGCCCGGGGCGGATGCGATTCAATGAGCAGTTCTTC.

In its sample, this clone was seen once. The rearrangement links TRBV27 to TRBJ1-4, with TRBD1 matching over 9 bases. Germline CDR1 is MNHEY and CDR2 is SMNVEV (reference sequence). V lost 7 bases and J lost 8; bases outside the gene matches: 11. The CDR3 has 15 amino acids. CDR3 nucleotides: TGTGCCAGCACGAGAACAGGGGGCGATGGGGAAAAACTGTTTTTT. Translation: CASTRTGGDGEKLFF.

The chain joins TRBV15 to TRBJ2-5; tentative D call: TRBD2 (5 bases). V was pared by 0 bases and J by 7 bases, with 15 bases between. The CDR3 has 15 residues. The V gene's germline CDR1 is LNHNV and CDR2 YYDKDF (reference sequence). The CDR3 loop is CATSRDGEPGRTQYF. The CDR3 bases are TGTGCCACCAGCAGAGATGGGGAGCCCGGGCGGACCCAGTACTTC.

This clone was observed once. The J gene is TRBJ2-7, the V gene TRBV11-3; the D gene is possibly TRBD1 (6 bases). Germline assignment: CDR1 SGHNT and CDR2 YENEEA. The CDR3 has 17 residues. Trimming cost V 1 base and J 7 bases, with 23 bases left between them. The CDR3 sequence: CASSLASGARIKWEQYF. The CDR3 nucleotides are TGTGCCAGCAGCTTAGCGTCAGGGGCCCGCATCAAGTGGGAGCAGTACTTC.

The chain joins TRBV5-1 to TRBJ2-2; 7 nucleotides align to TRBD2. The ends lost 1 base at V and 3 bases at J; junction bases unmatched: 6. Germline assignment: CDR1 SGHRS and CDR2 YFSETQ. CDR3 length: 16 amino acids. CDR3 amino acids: CASSLWLAVDTGELFF. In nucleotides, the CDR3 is TGCGCCAGCAGCTTGTGGCTAGCGGTAGACACCGGGGAGCTGTTTTTT.

CDR3 sequence: CASSSLGLQGSQETQYF. Here the CDR3 DNA reads TGTGCCAGCAGCTCGCTGGGACTTCAGGGATCCCAAGAGACCCAGTACTTC. V usage is TRBV11-2 and J usage is TRBJ2-5, with D perhaps matching TRBD2 (6 bases). The germline V and J ends were trimmed by 4 bases and 1 base, with 19 bases remaining between them. Germline V gene sequence: CDR1 SGHAT, CDR2 FQNNGV. The CDR3 consists of 17 residues.

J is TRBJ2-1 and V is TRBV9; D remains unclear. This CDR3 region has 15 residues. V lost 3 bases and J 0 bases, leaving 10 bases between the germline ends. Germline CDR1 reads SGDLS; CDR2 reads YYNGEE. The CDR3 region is CASSARMSSYNEQFF. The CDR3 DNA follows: TGTGCCAGCAGCGCCAGGATGAGCTCCTACAATGAGCAGTTCTTC.

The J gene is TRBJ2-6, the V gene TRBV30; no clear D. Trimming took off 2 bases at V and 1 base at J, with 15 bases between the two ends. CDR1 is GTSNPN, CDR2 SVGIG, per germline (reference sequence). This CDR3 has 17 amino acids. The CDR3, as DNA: TGTGCCTGGAGTCAGTGGCCTTTTGGGTCTGGGGCCAACGTCCTGACTTTC. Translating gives CAWSQWPFGSGANVLTF.

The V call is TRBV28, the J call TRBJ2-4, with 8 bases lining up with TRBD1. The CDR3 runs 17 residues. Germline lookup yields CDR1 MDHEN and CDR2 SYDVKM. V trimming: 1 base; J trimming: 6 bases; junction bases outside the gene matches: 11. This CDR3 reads CASSLSGQGALRNIQYF. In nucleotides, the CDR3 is TGTGCCAGCAGTTTATCGGGTCAGGGGGCGCTGAGAAACATTCAGTACTTC.

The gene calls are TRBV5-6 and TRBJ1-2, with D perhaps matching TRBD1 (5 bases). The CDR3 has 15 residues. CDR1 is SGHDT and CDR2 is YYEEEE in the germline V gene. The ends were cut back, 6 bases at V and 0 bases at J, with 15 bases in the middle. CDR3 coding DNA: TGTGCCAGCAAGAAAGATGAGGGGCCTAACTATGGCTACACCTTC. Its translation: CASKKDEGPNYGYTF.

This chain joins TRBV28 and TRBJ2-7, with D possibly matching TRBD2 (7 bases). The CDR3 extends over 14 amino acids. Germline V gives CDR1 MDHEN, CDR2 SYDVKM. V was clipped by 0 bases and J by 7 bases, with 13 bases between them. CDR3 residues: CASSLWSGRGEQYF. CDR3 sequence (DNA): TGTGCCAGCAGTTTATGGTCGGGGAGGGGGGAGCAGTACTTC.

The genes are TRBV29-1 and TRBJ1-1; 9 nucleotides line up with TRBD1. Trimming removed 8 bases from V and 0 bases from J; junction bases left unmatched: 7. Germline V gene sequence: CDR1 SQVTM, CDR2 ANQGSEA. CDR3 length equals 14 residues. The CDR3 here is CSLRQGGLNTEAFF. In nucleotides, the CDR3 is TGCAGCCTCCGACAGGGGGGATTGAACACTGAAGCTTTCTTT.

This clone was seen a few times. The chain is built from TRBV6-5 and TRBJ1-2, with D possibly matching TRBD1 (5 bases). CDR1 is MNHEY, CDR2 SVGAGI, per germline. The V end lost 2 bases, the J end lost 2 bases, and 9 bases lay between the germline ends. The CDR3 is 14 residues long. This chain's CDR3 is CASSYRGSNYGYTF. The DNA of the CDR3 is TGTGCCAGCAGTTACAGGGGTAGCAACTATGGCTACACCTTC.